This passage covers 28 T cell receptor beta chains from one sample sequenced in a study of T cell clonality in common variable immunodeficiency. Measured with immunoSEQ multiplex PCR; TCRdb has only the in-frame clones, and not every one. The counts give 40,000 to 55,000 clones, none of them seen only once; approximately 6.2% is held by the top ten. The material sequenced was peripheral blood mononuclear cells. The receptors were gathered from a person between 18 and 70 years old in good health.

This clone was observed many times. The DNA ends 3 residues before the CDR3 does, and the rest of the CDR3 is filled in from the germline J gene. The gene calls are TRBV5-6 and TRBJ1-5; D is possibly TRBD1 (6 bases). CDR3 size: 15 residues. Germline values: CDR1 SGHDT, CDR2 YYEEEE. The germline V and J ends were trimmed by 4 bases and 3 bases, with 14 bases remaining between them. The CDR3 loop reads CASSPRGGLNQPQHF. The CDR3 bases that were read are TGTGCCAGCAGCCCTCGGGGGGGGCTCAATCAGCCC.

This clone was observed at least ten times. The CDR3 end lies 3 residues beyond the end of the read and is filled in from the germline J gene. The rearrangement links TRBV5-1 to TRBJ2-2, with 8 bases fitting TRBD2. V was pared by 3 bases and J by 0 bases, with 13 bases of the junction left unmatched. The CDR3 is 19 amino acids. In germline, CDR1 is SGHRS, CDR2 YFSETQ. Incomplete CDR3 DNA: TGCGCCAGCAGCTCCGGGACTAGGCAACTCCGCGCGAACACCGGGGAG. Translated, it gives CASSSGTRQLRANTGE. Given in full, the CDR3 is CASSSGTRQLRANTGELFF.

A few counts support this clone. The DNA read from the CDR3 is TGTGCCAGCAGCTTAGGCAGGAACACTGAA. It yields the protein CASSLGRNTE. The full-length CDR3 reads as CASSLGRNTEAFF. The chain is built from TRBV7-6 and TRBJ1-1, with no clear D. The CDR3 is cut off 3 residues early in the read; its end comes from the germline J gene. Deletions cut 1 base from V and 1 base from J, with 4 bases between. The CDR3 consists of 13 residues. Germline V gene lookup returns CDR1 SGHVS and CDR2 FNYEAQ. Drawing the rest from reference TRBV7-6 and TRBJ1-1, the complete variable domain is GAGVSQSPRYKVTKRGQDVALRCDPISGHVSLYWYRQALGQGPEFLTYFNYEAQQDKSGLPNDRFSAERPEGSISTLTIQRTEQRDSAMYRCASSLGRNTEAFFGQGTRLTVV.

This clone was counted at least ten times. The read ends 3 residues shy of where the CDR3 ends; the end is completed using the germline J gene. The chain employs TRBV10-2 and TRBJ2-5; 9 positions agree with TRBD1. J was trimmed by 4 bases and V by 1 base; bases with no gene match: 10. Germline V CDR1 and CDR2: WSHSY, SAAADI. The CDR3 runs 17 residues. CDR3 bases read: TGCGCCAGCAGTGAGTGGATAAATGGACAGGGGTCAGAGACC. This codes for CASSEWINGQGSET. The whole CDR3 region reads CASSEWINGQGSETQYF.

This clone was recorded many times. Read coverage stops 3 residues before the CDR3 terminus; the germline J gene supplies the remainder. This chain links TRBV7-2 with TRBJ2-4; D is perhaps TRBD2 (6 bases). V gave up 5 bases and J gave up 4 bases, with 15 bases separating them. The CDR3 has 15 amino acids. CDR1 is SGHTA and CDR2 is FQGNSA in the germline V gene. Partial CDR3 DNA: TGTGCCAGCAGCCCATCGAGCGGGCAGAAAAACATT. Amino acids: CASSPSSGQKNI. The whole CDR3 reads CASSPSSGQKNIQYF.

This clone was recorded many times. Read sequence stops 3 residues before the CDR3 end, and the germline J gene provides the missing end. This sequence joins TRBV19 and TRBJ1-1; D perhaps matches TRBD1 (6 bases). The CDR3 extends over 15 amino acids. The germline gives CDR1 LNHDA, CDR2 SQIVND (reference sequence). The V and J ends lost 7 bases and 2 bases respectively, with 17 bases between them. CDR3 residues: CASKSGQIFNTEAFF. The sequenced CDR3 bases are TGTGCCAGTAAATCCGGACAGATATTTAACACTGAA. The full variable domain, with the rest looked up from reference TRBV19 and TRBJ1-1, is DGGITQSPKYLFRKEGQNVTLSCEQNLNHDAMYWYRQDPGQGLRLIYYSQIVNDFQKGDIAEGYSVSREKKESFPLTVTSAQKNPTAFYLCASKSGQIFNTEAFFGQGTRLTVV.

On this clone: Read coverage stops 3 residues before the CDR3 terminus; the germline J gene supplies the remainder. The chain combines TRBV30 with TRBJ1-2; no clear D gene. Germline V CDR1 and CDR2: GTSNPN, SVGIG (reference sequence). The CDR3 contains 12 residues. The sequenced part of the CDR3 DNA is TGTGCCTGGAGTGTGACGGGTTACGAC. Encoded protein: CAWSVTGYD. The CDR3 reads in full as CAWSVTGYDYTF.

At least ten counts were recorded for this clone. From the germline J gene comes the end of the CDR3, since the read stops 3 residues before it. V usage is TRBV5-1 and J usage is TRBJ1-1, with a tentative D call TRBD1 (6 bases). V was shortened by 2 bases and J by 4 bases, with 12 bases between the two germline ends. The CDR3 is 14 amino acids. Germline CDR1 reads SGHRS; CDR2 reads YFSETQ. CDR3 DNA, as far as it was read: TGCGCCAGCAGCTTTTCGGGGGGCGGCACTGAA. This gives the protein CASSFSGGGTE. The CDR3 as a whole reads CASSFSGGGTEAFF.

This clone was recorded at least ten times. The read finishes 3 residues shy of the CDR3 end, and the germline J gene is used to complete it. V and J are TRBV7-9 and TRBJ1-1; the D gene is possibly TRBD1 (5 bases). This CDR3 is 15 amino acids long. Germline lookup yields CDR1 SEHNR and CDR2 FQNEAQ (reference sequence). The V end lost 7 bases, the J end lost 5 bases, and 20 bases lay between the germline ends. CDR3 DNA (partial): TGTGCCAGCAACCCCTTGTCAGGGAAGGGAACTGAA. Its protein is CASNPLSGKGTE. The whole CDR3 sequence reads CASNPLSGKGTEAFF.

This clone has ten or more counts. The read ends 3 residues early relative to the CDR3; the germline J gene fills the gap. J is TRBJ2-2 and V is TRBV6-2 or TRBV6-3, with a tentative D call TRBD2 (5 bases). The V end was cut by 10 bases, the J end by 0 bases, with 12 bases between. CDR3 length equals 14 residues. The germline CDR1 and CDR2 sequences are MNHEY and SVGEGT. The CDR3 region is CATGKGTNTGELFF. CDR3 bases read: TGTGCCACGGGGAAGGGTACGAACACCGGGGAG.

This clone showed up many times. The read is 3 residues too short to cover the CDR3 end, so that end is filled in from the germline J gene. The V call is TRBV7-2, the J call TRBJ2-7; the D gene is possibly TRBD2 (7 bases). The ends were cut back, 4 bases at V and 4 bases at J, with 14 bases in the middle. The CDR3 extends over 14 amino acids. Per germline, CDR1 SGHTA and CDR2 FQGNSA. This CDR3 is CASSWGGGGYEQYF. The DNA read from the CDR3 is TGTGCCAGCAGCTGGGGAGGGGGGGGATACGAG.

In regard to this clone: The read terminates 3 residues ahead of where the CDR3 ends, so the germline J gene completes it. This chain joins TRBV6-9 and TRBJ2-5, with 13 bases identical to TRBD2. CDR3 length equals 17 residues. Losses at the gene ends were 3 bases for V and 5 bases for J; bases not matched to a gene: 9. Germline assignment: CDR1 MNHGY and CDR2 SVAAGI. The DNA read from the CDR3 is TGTGCCAGCAGTTACGAACTAGCGGGGGGGTATATGGAGACC. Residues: CASSYELAGGYMET. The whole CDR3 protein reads CASSYELAGGYMETQYF.

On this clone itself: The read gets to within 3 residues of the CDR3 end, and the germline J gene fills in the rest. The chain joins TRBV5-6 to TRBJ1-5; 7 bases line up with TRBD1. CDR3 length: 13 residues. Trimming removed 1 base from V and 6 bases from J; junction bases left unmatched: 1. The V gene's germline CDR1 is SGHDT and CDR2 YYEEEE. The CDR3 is CASSLTGAQPQHF. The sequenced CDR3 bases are TGTGCCAGCAGCTTGACAGGGGCTCAGCCC.

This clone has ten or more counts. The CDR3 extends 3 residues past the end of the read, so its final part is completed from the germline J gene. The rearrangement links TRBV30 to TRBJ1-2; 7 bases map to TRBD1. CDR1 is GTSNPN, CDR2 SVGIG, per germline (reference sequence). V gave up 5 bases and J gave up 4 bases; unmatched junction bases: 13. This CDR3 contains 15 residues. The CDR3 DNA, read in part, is TGTGCCTGGCGGACTACAGGGGATCCCCTCTATGGC. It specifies CAWRTTGDPLYG. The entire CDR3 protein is CAWRTTGDPLYGYTF.

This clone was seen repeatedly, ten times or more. Partial CDR3 DNA: TGTGCCTGGAACATGGGGGCGAGAAGCACAGATACG. Protein sequence: CAWNMGARSTDT. The full CDR3 reads CAWNMGARSTDTQYF. The chain employs TRBV30 and TRBJ2-3; a possible D gene is TRBD1 (6 bases). The observed sequence ends 3 residues before the CDR3 terminus, with the missing tail filled in from the germline J gene. Per germline, CDR1 GTSNPN and CDR2 SVGIG (reference sequence). Trimming removed 4 bases at V and 0 bases at J, with 14 bases between. The CDR3 contains 15 residues.

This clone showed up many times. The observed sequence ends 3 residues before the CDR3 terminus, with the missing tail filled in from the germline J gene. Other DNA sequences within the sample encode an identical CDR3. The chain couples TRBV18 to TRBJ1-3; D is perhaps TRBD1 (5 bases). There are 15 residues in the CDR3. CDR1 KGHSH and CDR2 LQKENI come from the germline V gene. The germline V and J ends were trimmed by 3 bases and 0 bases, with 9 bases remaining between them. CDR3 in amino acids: CASSPDRLSGNTIYF. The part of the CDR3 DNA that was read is TGTGCCAGCTCACCCGACAGACTCTCTGGAAACACC.

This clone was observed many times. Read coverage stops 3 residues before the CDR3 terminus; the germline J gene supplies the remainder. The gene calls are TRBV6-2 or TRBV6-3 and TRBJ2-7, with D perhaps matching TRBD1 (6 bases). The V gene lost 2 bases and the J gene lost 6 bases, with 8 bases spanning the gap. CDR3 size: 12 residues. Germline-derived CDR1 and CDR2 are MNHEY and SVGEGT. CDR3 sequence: CASSYLGAEQYF. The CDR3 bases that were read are TGTGCCAGCAGTTACCTGGGGGCCGAG.

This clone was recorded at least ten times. The chain's CDR3 is CASQGTDLTPLHF. CDR3 DNA (partial): TGTGCCAGCCAAGGGACAGACCTAACACCC. This sequence joins TRBV7-6 and TRBJ1-6; 7 bases align to TRBD1. The CDR3 is cut off 3 residues early in the read; its end comes from the germline J gene. The CDR3 runs 13 residues. Germline CDR1 SGHVS, CDR2 FNYEAQ. V trimming: 8 bases; J trimming: 11 bases; junction bases outside the gene matches: 9.

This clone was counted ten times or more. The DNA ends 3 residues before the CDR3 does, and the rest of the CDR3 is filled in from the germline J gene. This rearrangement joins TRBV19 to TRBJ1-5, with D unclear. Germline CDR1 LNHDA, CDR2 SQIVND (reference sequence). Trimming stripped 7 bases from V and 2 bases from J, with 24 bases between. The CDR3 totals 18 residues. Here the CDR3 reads CASKSTKGWAAGNQPQHF. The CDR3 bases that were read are TGTGCCAGTAAGTCGACAAAAGGGTGGGCTGCTGGCAATCAGCCC.

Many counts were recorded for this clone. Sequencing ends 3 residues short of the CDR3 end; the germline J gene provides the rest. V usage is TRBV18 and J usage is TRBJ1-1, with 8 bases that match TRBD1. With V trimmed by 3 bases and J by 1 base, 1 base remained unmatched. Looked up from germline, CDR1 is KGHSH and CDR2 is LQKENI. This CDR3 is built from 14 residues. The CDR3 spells CASSPGTGNTEAFF. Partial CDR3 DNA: TGTGCCAGCTCACCCGGGACAGGGAACACTGAA.

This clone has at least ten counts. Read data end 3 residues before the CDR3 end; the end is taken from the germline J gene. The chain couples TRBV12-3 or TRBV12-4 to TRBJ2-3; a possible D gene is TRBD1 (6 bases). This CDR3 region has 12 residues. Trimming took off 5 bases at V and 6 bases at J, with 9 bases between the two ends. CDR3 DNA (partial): TGTGCCAGCAGTCAGGGGTCGGATACG. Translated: CASSQGSDT. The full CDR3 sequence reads CASSQGSDTQYF.

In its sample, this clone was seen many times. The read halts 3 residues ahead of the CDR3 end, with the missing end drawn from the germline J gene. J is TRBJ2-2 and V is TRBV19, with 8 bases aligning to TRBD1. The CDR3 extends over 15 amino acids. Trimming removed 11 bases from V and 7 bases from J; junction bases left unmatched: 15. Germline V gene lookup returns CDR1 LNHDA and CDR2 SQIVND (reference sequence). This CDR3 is CAASWQGATGGELFF. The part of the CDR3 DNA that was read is TGTGCCGCCAGTTGGCAGGGGGCGACGGGCGGGGAG.

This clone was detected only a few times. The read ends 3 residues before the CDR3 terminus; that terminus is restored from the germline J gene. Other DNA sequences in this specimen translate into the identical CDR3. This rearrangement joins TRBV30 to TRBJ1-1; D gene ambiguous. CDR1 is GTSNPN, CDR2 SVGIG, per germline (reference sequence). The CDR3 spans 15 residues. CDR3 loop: CACSSGVAPVETAFF. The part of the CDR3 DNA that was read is TGTGCCTGCTCTAGCGGGGTAGCTCCCGTGGAGACC.

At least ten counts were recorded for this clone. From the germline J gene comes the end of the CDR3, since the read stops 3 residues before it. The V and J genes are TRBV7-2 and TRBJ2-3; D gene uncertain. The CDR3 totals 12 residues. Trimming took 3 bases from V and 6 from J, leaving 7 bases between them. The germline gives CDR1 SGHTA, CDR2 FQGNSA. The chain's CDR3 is CASSFDTDTQYF. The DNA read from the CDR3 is TGTGCCAGCAGCTTCGACACGGATACG.

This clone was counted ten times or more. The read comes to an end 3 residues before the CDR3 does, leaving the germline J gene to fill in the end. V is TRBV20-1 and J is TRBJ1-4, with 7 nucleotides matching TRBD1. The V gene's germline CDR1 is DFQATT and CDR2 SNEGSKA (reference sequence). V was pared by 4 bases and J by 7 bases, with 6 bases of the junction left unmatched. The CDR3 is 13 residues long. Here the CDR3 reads CSAIEGAGEKLFF. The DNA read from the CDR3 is TGCAGTGCTATTGAGGGGGCTGGTGAAAAA.

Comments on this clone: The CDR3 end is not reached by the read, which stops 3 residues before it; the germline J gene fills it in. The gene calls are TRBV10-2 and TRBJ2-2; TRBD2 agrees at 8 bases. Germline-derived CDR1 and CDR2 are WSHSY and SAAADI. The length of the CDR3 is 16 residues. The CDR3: CASGSGEVGGANVLFF. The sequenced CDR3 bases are TGCGCCAGCGGTAGCGGGGAAGTGGGGGGGGCCAACGTG.

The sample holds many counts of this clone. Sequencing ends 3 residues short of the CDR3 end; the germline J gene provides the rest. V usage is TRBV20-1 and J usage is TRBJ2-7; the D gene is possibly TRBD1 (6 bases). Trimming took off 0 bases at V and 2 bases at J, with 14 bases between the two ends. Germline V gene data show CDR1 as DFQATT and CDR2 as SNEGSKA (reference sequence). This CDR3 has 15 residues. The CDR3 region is CSARDSRQVAYEQYF. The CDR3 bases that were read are TGCAGTGCTAGAGATTCACGACAGGTCGCCTACGAG.

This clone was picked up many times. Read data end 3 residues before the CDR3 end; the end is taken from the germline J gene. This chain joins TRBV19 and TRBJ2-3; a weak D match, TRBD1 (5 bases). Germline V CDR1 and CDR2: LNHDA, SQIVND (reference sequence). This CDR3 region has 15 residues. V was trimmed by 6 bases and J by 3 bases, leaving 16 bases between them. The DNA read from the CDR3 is TGTGCCAGTAGCCCTGGGGCCCTCGGAACAGATACG. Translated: CASSPGALGTDT. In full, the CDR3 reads CASSPGALGTDTQYF.